These 23 T cell receptor beta chains were sequenced from one sample in a study of shared clonotypes between healthy human individuals. TCRdb's table, derived via immunoSEQ multiplex PCR, lists solely in-frame clones and lacks some. The sample has millions of clones; roughly 91% are singletons. Naive CD8 isolation took CD45RO-negative cells positively selected for CCR7 and excluded terminally differentiated effector memory CD45RA+ cells. Sequenced input: naive CD8+ T cells from PBMCs. Source of these receptors: a man between 18 and 35 years old in good health. Some clones in this sample may be carry-over from other donors' samples.

The rearrangement links TRBV7-3 to TRBJ2-1; D may match TRBD1 or TRBD2 (5 bases each). CDR3 size: 15 residues. The germline gives CDR1 SGHTA, CDR2 FQGTGA. The ends were cut back, 5 bases at V and 2 bases at J, with 13 bases in the middle. The CDR3 coding sequence is TGTGCCAGCAGCGCCCACGGGACGCCCTACAATGAGCAGTTCTTC. Its translation is CASSAHGTPYNEQFF.

The J gene is TRBJ2-3, the V gene TRBV5-1; unclear D gene. The CDR3 extends over 15 amino acids. V was trimmed by 4 bases and J by 0 bases, leaving 12 bases between them. Germline CDR1 reads SGHRS; CDR2 reads YFSETQ. CDR3: CASSAPEQSTDTQYF. CDR3 sequence (DNA): TGCGCCAGCAGCGCCCCGGAGCAAAGCACAGATACGCAGTATTTT.

The table lists this clone with a count of one. This chain joins TRBV9 and TRBJ2-5; weak D call: TRBD2 (6 bases). The V and J ends lost 3 bases and 5 bases respectively, with 17 bases between them. The V gene's germline CDR1 is SGDLS and CDR2 YYNGEE. The CDR3 spans 15 residues. The CDR3 is CASSAGTVIVETQYF. The DNA for the CDR3 is TGTGCCAGCAGCGCGGGGACTGTCATCGTGGAGACCCAGTACTTC. The full variable domain, with the rest looked up from reference TRBV9 and TRBJ2-5, is DSGVTQTPKHLITATGQRVTLRCSPRSGDLSVYWYQQSLDQGLQFLIQYYNGEERAKGNILERFSAQQFPDLHSELNLSSLELGDSALYFCASSAGTVIVETQYFGPGTRLLVL.

J is TRBJ2-7 and V is TRBV6-1; D is uncertain. Trimming took 2 bases from V and 6 from J, leaving 14 bases between them. The CDR3 has 14 amino acids. Germline V gene sequence: CDR1 MNHNS, CDR2 SASEGT. CDR3 protein: CASSERFVGGEQYF. For the CDR3, the DNA is TGTGCCAGCAGTGAAAGGTTTGTGGGTGGCGAGCAGTACTTC.

This chain links TRBV28 with TRBJ2-7; D is perhaps TRBD2 (6 bases). V gave up 0 bases and J gave up 7 bases, with 19 bases separating them. The CDR3 length is 16 residues. The germline CDR1 and CDR2 sequences are MDHEN and SYDVKM. The CDR3 DNA follows: TGTGCCAGCAGTTTATGGGGTGCGGGGCGAGTGGAGGAGCAGTACTTC. It yields the protein CASSLWGAGRVEEQYF.

This clone was detected only a few times. The chain combines TRBV27 with TRBJ1-4, with D unclear. The CDR3 is 14 amino acids. The germline V gene has CDR1 MNHEY and CDR2 SMNVEV (reference sequence). With 3 bases removed from V and 6 bases from J, the gap between germline ends came to 11 bases. The CDR3 spells CASSFRVDDEKLFF. CDR3 DNA sequence: TGTGCCAGCAGTTTCCGCGTAGACGATGAAAAACTGTTTTTT.

The chain couples TRBV9 to TRBJ1-2, with TRBD1 matching 7 bases. The CDR3 spans 14 residues. Trimming removed 2 bases from V and 3 bases from J; junction bases left unmatched: 4. CDR1 and CDR2 from the germline V gene are SGDLS and YYNGEE. CDR3 coding DNA: TGTGCCAGCAGCGTCGGGACAGTTGACTATGGCTACACCTTC. Its protein product is CASSVGTVDYGYTF. The full variable domain, with the rest looked up from reference TRBV9 and TRBJ1-2, is DSGVTQTPKHLITATGQRVTLRCSPRSGDLSVYWYQQSLDQGLQFLIQYYNGEERAKGNILERFSAQQFPDLHSELNLSSLELGDSALYFCASSVGTVDYGYTFGSGTRLTVV.

This rearrangement joins TRBV10-2 to TRBJ2-1; 10 nucleotides agree with TRBD2. The CDR3 has 14 residues. Trimming at V came to 6 bases and at J to 6 bases, leaving 5 bases not matched to a gene. CDR1 and CDR2 (germline): WSHSY, SAAADI. As DNA, the CDR3 is TGCGCCAGCAGGCAGCGGGGGGGGTTCAATGAGCAGTTCTTC. This translates into CASRQRGGFNEQFF.

The chain couples TRBV9 to TRBJ1-4; D is undetermined. The germline V gene encodes CDR1 SGDLS and CDR2 YYNGEE. This CDR3 is 15 amino acids long. V lost 0 bases and J 4 bases, leaving 10 bases between the germline ends. CDR3 DNA: TGTGCCAGCAGCGTAGGGCTCGAGTATAATGAAAAACTGTTTTTT. It codes for CASSVGLEYNEKLFF.

V and J are TRBV9 and TRBJ2-2, with D uncertain. The CDR3 totals 17 residues. Germline V gives CDR1 SGDLS, CDR2 YYNGEE. V was clipped by 1 base and J by 1 base, with 14 bases between them. CDR3 loop: CASSVPLLRENTGELFF. The CDR3 region has the DNA TGTGCCAGCAGCGTACCGCTTTTGAGAGAGAACACCGGGGAGCTGTTTTTT.

On this clone: In the same sample, other DNA sequences code for this CDR3. V gene TRBV15 combines with J gene TRBJ2-1; D remains unclear. Trimming shortened V by 0 bases and J by 8 bases, and 8 bases separated the two germline ends. This CDR3 comprises 13 residues. Per germline, CDR1 LNHNV and CDR2 YYDKDF (reference sequence). CDR3 loop: CATSRDRRDEQFF. The DNA of the CDR3 is TGTGCCACCAGCAGAGATCGTAGGGATGAGCAGTTCTTC.

V is TRBV2 and J is TRBJ2-7; a weak D match, TRBD1 (6 bases). There are 13 residues in the CDR3. V was clipped by 6 bases and J by 7 bases, with 16 bases between them. The germline CDR1 and CDR2 sequences are SNHLY and FYNNEI. CDR3 in DNA: TGTGCCAGCAGCCTCGGGACACTGTGGGAGCAGTACTTC. As protein: CASSLGTLWEQYF. Combining the CDR3 with reference TRBV2 and TRBJ2-7 gives the whole variable domain EPEVTQTPSHQVTQMGQEVILRCVPISNHLYFYWYRQILGQKVEFLVSFYNNEISEKSEIFDDQFSVERPDGSNFTLKIRSTKLEDSAMYFCASSLGTLWEQYFGPGTRLTVT.

This chain connects TRBV27 to TRBJ1-5; 7 positions match TRBD1. The germline gives CDR1 MNHEY, CDR2 SMNVEV (reference sequence). V gave up 0 bases and J gave up 6 bases; unmatched junction bases: 5. This CDR3 has 15 amino acids. This CDR3 is CASSLSHQGGQPQHF. The CDR3 coding sequence is TGTGCCAGCAGTTTATCCCATCAGGGGGGTCAGCCCCAGCATTTT.

The chain recombines TRBV29-1 with TRBJ2-1, with 10 bases fitting TRBD2. Germline loops: CDR1 SQVTM, CDR2 ANQGSEA. CDR3 size: 15 residues. The V and J ends lost 7 bases and 6 bases, in that order; junction bases with no gene match: 12. For the CDR3, the DNA is TGCAGCGAACGACCAACTAGCGGGAAGCGCAATGAGCAGTTCTTC. Protein sequence: CSERPTSGKRNEQFF.

V is TRBV19 and J is TRBJ2-2; 10 positions match TRBD2. Germline V gene lookup returns CDR1 LNHDA and CDR2 SQIVND (reference sequence). This CDR3 spans 15 amino acids. The V and J ends lost 3 bases and 6 bases, in that order; junction bases with no gene match: 4. CDR3 residues: CASSMVAGGPGELFF. CDR3 in DNA: TGTGCCAGTAGTATGGTAGCGGGAGGCCCCGGGGAGCTGTTTTTT.

The V gene is TRBV28, the J gene TRBJ2-2; 7 bases fit TRBD1. This CDR3 is 16 amino acids long. Germline trimming cut 5 bases from V and 2 bases from J; bases unmatched to any gene: 8. In germline, CDR1 is MDHEN, CDR2 SYDVKM. CDR3 protein: CASSPINRGNTGELFF. CDR3 bases: TGTGCCAGCAGTCCAATTAACAGGGGTAACACCGGGGAGCTGTTTTTT.

The V call is TRBV15, the J call TRBJ2-1; TRBD1 agrees at 7 bases. Germline values: CDR1 LNHNV, CDR2 YYDKDF (reference sequence). Germline trimming cut 3 bases from V and 8 bases from J; bases unmatched to any gene: 7. This CDR3 is 14 amino acids long. For the CDR3, the DNA is TGTGCCACCAGCAGCCCAGGGGGAATCCATGAGCAGTTCTTC. It translates to CATSSPGGIHEQFF.

The CDR3 here is CASSERTGYLYEQYF. In DNA, the CDR3 is TGTGCCAGCAGTGAGCGGACAGGGTACCTCTACGAGCAGTACTTC. The genes are TRBV27 and TRBJ2-7, with 8 bases matching TRBD1. The V gene end was trimmed by 5 bases and the J gene end by 3 bases; junction bases not matched to a gene: 9. The CDR3 loop spans 15 amino acids. The V gene's germline CDR1 is MNHEY and CDR2 SMNVEV (reference sequence).

This chain's CDR3 is CASSLESGTRGYEQYF. CDR3 DNA: TGTGCCAGCAGCTTAGAAAGCGGGACTAGGGGCTACGAGCAGTACTTC. The V gene is TRBV7-9, the J gene TRBJ2-7; TRBD2 agrees at 8 bases. The CDR3 has 16 residues. In germline, CDR1 is SEHNR, CDR2 FQNEAQ (reference sequence). The V and J ends lost 1 base and 3 bases, in that order; junction bases with no gene match: 8.

The J gene is TRBJ2-7, the V gene TRBV19; 9 bases align to TRBD1. Trimming at V came to 5 bases and at J to 4 bases, leaving 9 bases not matched to a gene. The length of the CDR3 is 15 residues. The germline V gene has CDR1 LNHDA and CDR2 SQIVND (reference sequence). CDR3 bases: TGTGCCAGTAGTGCCGGACAGGGGATTCTATACGAGCAGTACTTC. This codes for CASSAGQGILYEQYF.

In this sample, this clone turned up once. The CDR3 DNA follows: TGTGCCAGCAGTTTATCGGGGGACACGTATGACACTGAAGCTTTCTTT. Its protein product is CASSLSGDTYDTEAFF. The chain is built from TRBV28 and TRBJ1-1; a weak D match, TRBD1 (6 bases). V was cut by 1 base and J by 3 bases, with 15 bases left in between. This CDR3 comprises 16 residues. CDR1 and CDR2 from the germline V gene are MDHEN and SYDVKM.

This clone came up once. The V gene is TRBV27, the J gene TRBJ2-7; D possibly corresponds to TRBD1 (6 bases). V gave up 2 bases and J gave up 0 bases, with 11 bases separating them. The CDR3 sequence is 15 residues long. Looked up from germline, CDR1 is MNHEY and CDR2 is SMNVEV (reference sequence). In DNA, the CDR3 is TGTGCCAGCAGTTTACAGGGACATCTCTCCTACGAGCAGTACTTC. Amino acids: CASSLQGHLSYEQYF.

The chain uses TRBV6-1 and TRBJ2-5, with D unresolved. V was clipped by 3 bases and J by 2 bases, with 13 bases between them. CDR3 length equals 15 residues. Germline V gene data show CDR1 as MNHNS and CDR2 as SASEGT. The CDR3 region has the DNA TGTGCCAGCAGTGACGTTAGGGTGATACAAGAGACCCAGTACTTC. This sequence encodes CASSDVRVIQETQYF.